These 25 T cell receptor beta chains originate from one sample sequenced in a study of regulatory T cells in long-lasting Graves disease. HTBI primers from iRepertoire and Arm-PCR of CDR3 regions yielded the TCR beta libraries. TCRdb processed the multiplex PCR reads anew with MiXCR; each CDR3 protein has one entry. In the table there are roughly 400,000 distinct CDR3 sequences, roughly 20% of which are singletons. Time point described: persistent/refractory GD, antithyroid drugs over 5 years with positive TRAb. PBMCs were the source of the RNA used for TCR sequencing. The sequencing used peripheral blood mononuclear cells (PBMCs), collected when the disease was refractory, from a patient treated with antithyroid drugs. All receptors come from a female donor with Graves disease.

This clonotype showed up just a few times. V and J are TRBV6-1 and TRBJ2-2; TRBD1 or TRBD2 may be the D gene (5 bases each). The V end lost 5 bases, the J end lost 0 bases, and 25 bases lay between the germline ends. The CDR3 loop spans 20 amino acids. Germline CDR1 reads MNHNS; CDR2 reads SASEGT. CDR3 sequence: CASSRQFTGTDPPNTGELFF. CDR3 nucleotide sequence: TGTGCCAGCAGTCGACAATTCACTGGGACGGACCCTCCGAACACCGGGGAGCTGTTTTTT.

This clonotype was picked up a small number of times. V and J are TRBV20-1 and TRBJ1-6; TRBD1 might be the D (5 bases). The V end lost 4 bases, the J end lost 7 bases, and 11 bases lay between the germline ends. This CDR3 contains 13 residues. CDR1 and CDR2 from the germline V gene are DFQATT and SNEGSKA (reference sequence). The CDR3 spells CSANRDRNSPLHF. The CDR3 DNA follows: TGCAGTGCTAACCGGGACCGAAATTCACCCCTCCACTTT.

Many counts were recorded for this clonotype. The rearrangement joins TRBV7-2 to TRBJ1-1, with 7 bases matching TRBD1. The junction had 11 bases not matched to a gene; V was cut back by 6 bases and J by 4 bases. The CDR3 contains 15 residues. Per the germline V gene, CDR1 is SGHTA and CDR2 is FQGNSA. DNA for the CDR3: TGTGCCAGCAGACCGAACAGGGGCGAAGGCACTGAAGCTTTCTTT. It yields the protein CASRPNRGEGTEAFF.

The rearrangement joins TRBV30 to TRBJ1-1, with D unclear. V lost 2 bases and J 0 bases, leaving 7 bases between the germline ends. The CDR3 consists of 13 residues. Germline CDR1 reads GTSNPN; CDR2 reads SVGIG (reference sequence). CDR3 sequence reads: CAWSIQLNTEAFF. CDR3 in DNA: TGTGCCTGGAGTATACAGCTGAACACTGAAGCTTTCTTT.

This clonotype was observed at least ten times. The chain couples TRBV12-5 to TRBJ1-5; maybe TRBD1 (6 bases). CDR1 LGHNT and CDR2 FRNRAP come from the germline V gene. The CDR3 loop spans 14 amino acids. Trimming left V 5 bases short and J 4 bases short, with 12 bases between. The CDR3 region has the DNA TGTGCTAGTGGTAGCAATACAGGGAATCAGCCCCAGCATTTT. This codes for CASGSNTGNQPQHF. Full variable domain (outside the CDR3, taken from reference TRBV12-5 and TRBJ1-5): DARVTQTPRHKVTEMGQEVTMRCQPILGHNTVFWYRQTMMQGLELLAYFRNRAPLDDSGMPKDRFSAEMPDATLATLKIQPSEPRDSAVYFCASGSNTGNQPQHFGDGTRLSIL.

CDR3 bases: TGTGCCACCAGCAGAGATTCTTTTGCGGAGACCCAGTACTTC. Translated: CATSRDSFAETQYF. This chain links TRBV15 with TRBJ2-5; unclear D gene. With 0 bases removed from V and 5 bases from J, the gap between germline ends came to 10 bases. CDR3 length: 14 residues. CDR1 is LNHNV, CDR2 YYDKDF, per germline (reference sequence).

The V gene is TRBV5-4, the J gene TRBJ2-1; D uncertain. The germline gives CDR1 SGHNT, CDR2 YYREEE (reference sequence). The CDR3 covers 15 residues. V was pared by 0 bases and J by 6 bases, with 13 bases between. The CDR3 spells CASSLGSQQANEQFF. The DNA of the CDR3 is TGTGCCAGCAGCTTGGGGTCGCAGCAAGCCAATGAGCAGTTCTTC.

The table lists this clonotype with many counts. The genes are TRBV6-1 and TRBJ2-7; TRBD1 aligns across 9 bases. The CDR3 spans 13 residues. Trimming took 10 bases from V and 2 from J; bases not matched to a gene: 6. Germline V CDR1 and CDR2: MNHNS, SASEGT. CDR3 coding DNA: TGTGCCACCAGGACAGGGGAGACCTACGAGCAGTACTTC. Encoded protein: CATRTGETYEQYF.

The table lists this clonotype with many counts. The V gene is TRBV7-2, the J gene TRBJ2-5, with D uncertain. V was cut by 5 bases and J by 7 bases, with 14 bases left in between. This CDR3 region has 13 residues. Germline V CDR1 and CDR2: SGHTA, FQGNSA. In DNA, the CDR3 is TGTGCCAGCAGCCCCACACCCTCCCTGACCCAGTACTTC. It yields the protein CASSPTPSLTQYF.

V usage is TRBV12-3 or TRBV12-4 and J usage is TRBJ2-7, with a tentative D call TRBD1 (6 bases). V was shortened by 3 bases and J by 3 bases, with 18 bases between the two germline ends. The CDR3 loop spans 16 amino acids. The CDR3 loop is CASSFKGDGAFYEQYF. For the CDR3, the DNA is TGTGCCAGCAGTTTCAAGGGGGACGGGGCTTTCTACGAGCAGTACTTC.

V usage is TRBV10-3 and J usage is TRBJ1-1; D not certain. The CDR3 length is 13 residues. The germline CDR1 and CDR2 sequences are ENHRY and SYGVKD. V was cut by 5 bases and J by 5 bases, with 12 bases left in between. The CDR3 DNA is TGTGCCATCAGTTCCGGTGTAGAGACTGAAGCTTTCTTT. Its translation is CAISSGVETEAFF.

This clonotype was found a few times. The V call is TRBV10-3, the J call TRBJ2-2; TRBD1 aligns across 8 bases. After removal of 10 bases from V and 7 bases from J, the junction contained 8 bases not matched to a gene. The CDR3 sequence is 13 residues long. Germline CDR1 is ENHRY and CDR2 is SYGVKD. This CDR3 reads CANGQGRDGELFF. CDR3 DNA sequence: TGTGCCAACGGACAGGGACGGGACGGGGAGCTGTTTTTT.

The rearrangement uses TRBV11-2 and TRBJ1-1, with TRBD1 identical over 7 bases. This CDR3 has 14 amino acids. Trimming removed 7 bases from V and 7 bases from J; junction bases left unmatched: 12. Germline V gene lookup returns CDR1 SGHAT and CDR2 FQNNGV. The CDR3 loop reads CASTAKGQGVEAFF. The CDR3 coding sequence is TGTGCCAGCACCGCGAAGGGGCAGGGGGTTGAAGCTTTCTTT. The full variable domain, completed using reference TRBV11-2 and TRBJ1-1, is EAGVAQSPRYKIIEKRQSVAFWCNPISGHATLYWYQQILGQGPKLLIQFQNNGVVDDSQLPKDRFSAERLKGVDSTLKIQPAKLEDSAVYLCASTAKGQGVEAFFGQGTRLTVV.

This clonotype was recorded a few times. The chain employs TRBV30 and TRBJ2-2; D is uncertain. In germline, CDR1 is GTSNPN, CDR2 SVGIG (reference sequence). Trimming stripped 0 bases from V and 0 bases from J, with 8 bases between. The CDR3 loop spans 15 amino acids. CDR3 protein: CAWSVLSPNTGELFF. DNA of the CDR3: TGTGCCTGGAGTGTCCTCTCCCCGAACACCGGGGAGCTGTTTTTT.

This clonotype was counted at least ten times. The chain carries TRBV2 and TRBJ2-1; D perhaps matches TRBD2 (5 bases). Per germline, CDR1 SNHLY and CDR2 FYNNEI. Between the trimmed V and J ends, which lost 8 bases and 9 bases, there was a span of 17 bases. This CDR3 is built from 13 residues. CDR3 loop: CASLDGLGSEQFF. CDR3 bases: TGTGCCAGCCTTGATGGCCTTGGGAGTGAGCAGTTCTTC.

A word on this clonotype: Since a much larger clone is just one base distant, this may be a read error. The chain has TRBV3-1 and TRBJ2-7; D unclear. CDR1 is LGHDT and CDR2 is YNNKEL in the germline V gene (reference sequence). CDR3 length: 14 amino acids. CDR3 DNA: TGTGCCAGCAGCCAAGATTTCTCCTCTGACGAGCAGCACTTC. Translating it yields CASSQDFSSDEQHF.

The chain links TRBV9 to TRBJ2-7, with TRBD2 matching over 7 bases. Germline V lookup: CDR1 SGDLS, CDR2 YYNGEE. This CDR3 has 15 residues. The ends lost 0 bases at V and 2 bases at J; junction bases unmatched: 5. The CDR3 region has the DNA TGTGCCAGCAGCGTAGGAGGGGACTACACCTACGAGCAGTACTTC. Protein: CASSVGGDYTYEQYF.

Ten or more counts support this clonotype. The CDR3 DNA reads TGTGCCAGCACTCCCGGGACAGGAACTAGCTATGGCTACACCTTC. Protein sequence: CASTPGTGTSYGYTF. The rearrangement uses TRBV6-1 and TRBJ1-2, with 8 bases lining up with TRBD1. Per germline, CDR1 MNHNS and CDR2 SASEGT. This CDR3 is built from 15 residues. Unmatched junction bases numbered 11, after V lost 7 bases and J lost 4 bases.

This clonotype was seen only a few times. The chain recombines TRBV11-1 with TRBJ2-5; D is uncertain. V lost 3 bases to trimming and J lost 1 base, with 6 bases between them. Germline V gene sequence: CDR1 SGHAT, CDR2 FQDESV (reference sequence). This CDR3 has 13 amino acids. The CDR3 DNA is TGTGCCAGCAGCTTCCTCCTCCAAGAGACCCAGTACTTC. This codes for CASSFLLQETQYF. The full variable domain, completed using reference TRBV11-1 and TRBJ2-5, is EAEVAQSPRYKITEKSQAVAFWCDPISGHATLYWYRQILGQGPELLVQFQDESVVDDSQLPKDRFSAERLKGVDSTLKIQPAELGDSAMYLCASSFLLQETQYFGPGTRLLVL.

Ten or more counts support this clonotype. The rearrangement links TRBV7-2 to TRBJ1-1, with a weak D call TRBD1 (6 bases). The CDR3 totals 14 residues. Deletions cut 4 bases from V and 5 bases from J, with 14 bases between. Per germline, CDR1 SGHTA and CDR2 FQGNSA. The DNA of the CDR3 is TGTGCCAGCAGCTCAATACAGGGTAGGACTGAAGCTTTCTTT. Encoded protein: CASSSIQGRTEAFF.

This clonotype showed up many times. The chain recombines TRBV30 with TRBJ2-5, with 9 bases fitting TRBD1. Germline values: CDR1 GTSNPN, CDR2 SVGIG (reference sequence). The CDR3 is 15 amino acids. V shed 0 bases, J shed 5 bases, and the junction held 7 bases outside the gene matches. CDR3 coding DNA: TGTGCCTGGAGTGTCTTGGGACAGGGTTCGGAGACCCAGTACTTC. Its protein is CAWSVLGQGSETQYF.

This clonotype showed up just a few times. V and J are TRBV20-1 and TRBJ2-7; 12 nucleotides align to TRBD1. Germline CDR1 reads DFQATT; CDR2 reads SNEGSKA (reference sequence). CDR3 length: 16 amino acids. V lost 1 base to trimming and J lost 4 bases; unmatched junction nucleotides: 8. The CDR3 DNA reads TGCAGTGCTAGAGGAGTCGGGGGACAGGGGGCTTACGAGCAGTACTTC. This codes for CSARGVGGQGAYEQYF.

This clonotype was seen many times. The chain is built from TRBV12-3 or TRBV12-4 and TRBJ1-2; D unresolved. This CDR3 spans 13 amino acids. V was pared by 5 bases and J by 6 bases, with 13 bases between. CDR3 nucleotides: TGTGCCAGCAGTGAACCGACATTTAATGGCTACACCTTC. Translated, it gives CASSEPTFNGYTF.

This clonotype was recorded at least ten times. This rearrangement joins TRBV6-5 to TRBJ2-7, with D perhaps TRBD2 (6 bases). V shed 2 bases and J shed 5 bases, with 16 bases lying between them. This CDR3 is 15 amino acids long. Germline-derived CDR1 and CDR2 are MNHEY and SVGAGI. The CDR3 nucleotides read TGTGCCAGCAGTTACAATGCCCGGGGGTCCGACGAGCAGTACTTC. Protein product: CASSYNARGSDEQYF.

The table lists this clonotype with many counts. The chain joins TRBV6-2 or TRBV6-3 to TRBJ2-7; tentatively, D is TRBD1 or TRBD2 (5 bases each). Trimming removed 5 bases from V and 3 bases from J, with 11 bases in between. This CDR3 is 13 amino acids long. From germline, CDR1 is MNHEY and CDR2 SVGEGT. The CDR3 protein is CASSEGDGYEQYF. Here the CDR3 DNA reads TGTGCCAGCAGTGAAGGGGACGGCTACGAGCAGTACTTC.